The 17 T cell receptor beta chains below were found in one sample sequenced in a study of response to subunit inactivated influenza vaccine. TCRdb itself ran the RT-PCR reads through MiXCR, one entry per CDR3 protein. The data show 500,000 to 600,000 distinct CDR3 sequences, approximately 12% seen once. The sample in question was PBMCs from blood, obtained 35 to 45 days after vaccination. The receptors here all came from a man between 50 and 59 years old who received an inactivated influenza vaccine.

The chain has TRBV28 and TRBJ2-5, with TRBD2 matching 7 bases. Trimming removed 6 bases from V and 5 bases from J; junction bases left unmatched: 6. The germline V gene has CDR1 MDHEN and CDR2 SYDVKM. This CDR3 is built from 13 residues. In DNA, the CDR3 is TGTGCCAGCAGGTTCCTGGGGGGGGAGACCCAGTACTTC. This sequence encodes CASRFLGGETQYF.

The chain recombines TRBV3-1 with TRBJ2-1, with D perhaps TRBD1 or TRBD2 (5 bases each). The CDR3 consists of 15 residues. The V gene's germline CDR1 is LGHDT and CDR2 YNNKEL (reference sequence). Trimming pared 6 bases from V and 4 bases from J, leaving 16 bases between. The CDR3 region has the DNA TGTGCCAGCAGTCGAGGGACGGCCGGTTACAATGAGCAGTTCTTC. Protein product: CASSRGTAGYNEQFF.

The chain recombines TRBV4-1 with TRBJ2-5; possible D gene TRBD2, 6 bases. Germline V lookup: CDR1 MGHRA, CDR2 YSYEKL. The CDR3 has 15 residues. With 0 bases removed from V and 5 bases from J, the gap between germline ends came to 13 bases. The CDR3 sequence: CASSQDGLAMETQYF. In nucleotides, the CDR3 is TGCGCCAGCAGCCAAGATGGCCTAGCGATGGAGACCCAGTACTTC.

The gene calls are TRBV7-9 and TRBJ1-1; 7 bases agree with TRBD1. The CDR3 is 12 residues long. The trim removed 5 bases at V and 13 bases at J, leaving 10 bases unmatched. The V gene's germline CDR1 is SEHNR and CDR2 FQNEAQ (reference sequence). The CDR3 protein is CASSPWTGFFFF. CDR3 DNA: TGTGCCAGCAGCCCTTGGACAGGTTTCTTTTTCTTT.

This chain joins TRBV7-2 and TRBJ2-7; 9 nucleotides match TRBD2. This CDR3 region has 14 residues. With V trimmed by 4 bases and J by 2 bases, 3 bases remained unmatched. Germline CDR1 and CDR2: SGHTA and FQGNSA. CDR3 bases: TGTGCCAGCAGCTCGGCGGGAGGGCCCTACGAGCAGTACTTC. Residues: CASSSAGGPYEQYF.

The DNA of the CDR3 is TGTGCCAGCAGAAAACTAGCGGGAGGGTACAATGAGCAGTTCTTC. It encodes CASRKLAGGYNEQFF. The rearrangement links TRBV11-2 to TRBJ2-1; 13 nucleotides agree with TRBD2. This CDR3 has 15 residues. Losses at the gene ends were 6 bases for V and 4 bases for J; bases not matched to a gene: 3. The germline V gene has CDR1 SGHAT and CDR2 FQNNGV.

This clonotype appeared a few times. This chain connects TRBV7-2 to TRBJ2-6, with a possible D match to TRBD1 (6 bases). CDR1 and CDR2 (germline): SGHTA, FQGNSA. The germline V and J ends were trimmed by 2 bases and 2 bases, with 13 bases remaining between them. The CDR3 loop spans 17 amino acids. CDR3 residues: CASSLRLAGAGANVLTF. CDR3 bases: TGTGCCAGCAGCTTAAGGTTGGCAGGGGCTGGGGCCAACGTCCTGACTTTC.

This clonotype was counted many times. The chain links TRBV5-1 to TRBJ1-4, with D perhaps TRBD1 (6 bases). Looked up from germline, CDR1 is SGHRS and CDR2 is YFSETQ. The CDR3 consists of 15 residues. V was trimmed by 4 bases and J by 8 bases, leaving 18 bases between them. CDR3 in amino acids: CASSPESRGGEKLFF. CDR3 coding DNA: TGCGCCAGCAGCCCCGAGTCCAGGGGAGGAGAAAAACTGTTTTTT.

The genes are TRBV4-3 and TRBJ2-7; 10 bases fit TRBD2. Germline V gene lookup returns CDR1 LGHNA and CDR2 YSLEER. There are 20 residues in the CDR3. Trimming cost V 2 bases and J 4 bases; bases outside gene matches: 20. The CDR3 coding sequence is TGCGCCAGCAGCCAATCTTATTTTGTGGGGAGCGGGAGGGCTCCTTACGAGCAGTACTTC. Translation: CASSQSYFVGSGRAPYEQYF.

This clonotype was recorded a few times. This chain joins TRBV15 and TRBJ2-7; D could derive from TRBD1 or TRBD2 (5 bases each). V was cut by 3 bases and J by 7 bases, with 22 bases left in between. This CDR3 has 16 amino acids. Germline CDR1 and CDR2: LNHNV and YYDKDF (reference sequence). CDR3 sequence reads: CATSSGAGTAEGEQYF. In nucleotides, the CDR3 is TGTGCCACCAGCAGTGGAGCCGGGACGGCAGAGGGTGAGCAGTACTTC.

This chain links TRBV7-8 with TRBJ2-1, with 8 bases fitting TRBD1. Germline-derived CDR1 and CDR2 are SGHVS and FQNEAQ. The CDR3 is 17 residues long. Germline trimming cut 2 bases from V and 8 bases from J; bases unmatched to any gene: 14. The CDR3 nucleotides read TGTGCCAGCAGCTTATGGTTGACAGGGGAATTTTTGTATGAGCAGTTCTTC. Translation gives CASSLWLTGEFLYEQFF. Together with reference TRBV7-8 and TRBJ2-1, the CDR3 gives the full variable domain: GAGVSQSPRYKVAKRGQDVALRCDPISGHVSLFWYQQALGQGPEFLTYFQNEAQLDKSGLPSDRFFAERPEGSVSTLKIQRTQQEDSAVYLCASSLWLTGEFLYEQFFGPGTRLTVL.

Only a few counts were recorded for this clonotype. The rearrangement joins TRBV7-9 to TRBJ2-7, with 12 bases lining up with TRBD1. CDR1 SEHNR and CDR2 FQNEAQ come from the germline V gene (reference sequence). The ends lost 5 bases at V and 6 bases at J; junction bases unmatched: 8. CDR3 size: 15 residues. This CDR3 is CASSRSGQGAGEQYF. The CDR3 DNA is TGTGCCAGCAGCCGATCGGGACAGGGGGCTGGCGAGCAGTACTTC. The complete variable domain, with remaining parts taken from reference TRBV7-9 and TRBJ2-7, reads DTGVSQNPRHKITKRGQNVTFRCDPISEHNRLYWYRQTLGQGPEFLTYFQNEAQLEKSRLLSDRFSAERPKGSFSTLEIQRTEQGDSAMYLCASSRSGQGAGEQYFGPGTRLTVT.

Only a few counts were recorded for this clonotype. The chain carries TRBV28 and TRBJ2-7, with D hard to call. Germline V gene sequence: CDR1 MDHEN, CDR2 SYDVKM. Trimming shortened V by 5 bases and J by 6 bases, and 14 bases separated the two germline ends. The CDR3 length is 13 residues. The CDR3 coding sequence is TGTGCCAGCAGTCCCCTTACACCCGCCGAGCAGTACTTC. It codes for CASSPLTPAEQYF.

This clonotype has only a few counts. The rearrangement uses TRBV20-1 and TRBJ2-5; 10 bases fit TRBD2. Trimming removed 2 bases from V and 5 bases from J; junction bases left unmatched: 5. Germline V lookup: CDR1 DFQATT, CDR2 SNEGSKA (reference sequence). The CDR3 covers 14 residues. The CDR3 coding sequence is TGCAGTGCTAGACGGAGTAGCGGGGGGGAGACCCAGTACTTC. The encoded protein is CSARRSSGGETQYF.

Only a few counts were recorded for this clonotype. CDR3 protein: CASSLVAETQYF. The CDR3 DNA reads TGTGCCAGCAGTTTAGTAGCGGAGACCCAGTACTTC. The chain couples TRBV12-3 or TRBV12-4 to TRBJ2-5; D is possibly TRBD2 (5 bases). V shed 1 base and J shed 5 bases, with 5 bases lying between them. This CDR3 comprises 12 residues.

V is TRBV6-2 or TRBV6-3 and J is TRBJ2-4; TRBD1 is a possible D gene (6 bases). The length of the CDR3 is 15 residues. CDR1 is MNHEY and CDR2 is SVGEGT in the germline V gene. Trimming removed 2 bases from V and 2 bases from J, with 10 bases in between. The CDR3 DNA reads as TGTGCCAGCAGTTACCCACAGGGCTCCAAAAACATTCAGTACTTC. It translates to CASSYPQGSKNIQYF.

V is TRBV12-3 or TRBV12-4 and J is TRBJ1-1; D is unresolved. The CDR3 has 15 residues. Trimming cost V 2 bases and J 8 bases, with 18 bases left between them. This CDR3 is CASSLSPGLSSEAFF. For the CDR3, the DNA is TGTGCCAGCAGTTTATCTCCTGGGCTTAGTTCGGAAGCTTTCTTT.